This TCR beta chain was sequenced during a study of CXCR3-negative and CXCR3-positive naive CD8 T cells (dated by TCRdb to between 2019 and 2020). Study-wide context: In total, 130 million to 150 million TRB reads were obtained, which works out to roughly 1.5 +/- 0.3 million reads per library. Diversity and physicochemical repertoire analyses covered over 10 donors pooled from two independent experiments. The TRBV-TRBJ cluster analysis covered naive subsets from 5 donors and memory cells from 3 donors. Broad study findings and their caveats: TRB CDR3s from CXCR3-positive naive cells showed higher hydrophobicity (lower Kidera factor 4), lower energy, and higher strength and volume indices than CXCR3-negative naive cells. Naive CXCR3-negative and CXCR3-positive cells from the same donor showed similar TRBV-TRBJ usage, whereas memory cells showed distinct patterns. Surface CD5, linked to self-reactivity in mice, was comparable between naive subsets; TCR interaction strength was therefore also inferred from TRB CDR3 physicochemical properties. Freshly isolated PBMCs were used for most assays because CXCR3 expression went down partially after cryopreservation. Repertoire diversity was comparably high in both naive subsets but much lower in memory CD8+ T cells.

Reads for this sample came from a NextSeq 550. The Human TCR Profiling Kit (MiLaboratory) was used to prepare UMI-labeled 5' RACE TRB cDNA libraries. cDNA synthesis used the entire amount of extracted RNA, and PCR amplification then used the entire amount of cDNA produced. Libraries were prepared in parallel with an identical number of PCR cycles. The source study handled its data this way. About 50,000 +/- 9,200 unique UMI-labeled TRB cDNA molecules per library were extracted with MIGEC and MiXCR, with at least two reads per UMI required. An average of roughly 40,000 +/- 10,000 functional in-frame TRB CDR3 nucleotide clonotypes without stop codons was found per library. After downsampling to 5000 UMI-labeled TRB molecules per sample, diversity metrics, including normalized Shannon-Wiener and Chao1, were computed in VDJtools. VDJtools computed clonotype-size-weighted physicochemical properties of the central five CDR3 residues: interaction energy, strength, volume and Kidera factor 4. TCRdb reprocessed the raw reads; every CDR3 protein sequence is a single record, and DNA is not supplied. V and J calls and clone size were set by TCRdb, not the authors. This sample's listing comprises some 54,000 distinct CDR3 sequences. Of the sample, roughly 0.58% falls within the top ten clones.

Sequences DFQATT (CDR1) and SNEGSKA (CDR2) are obtained from the germline V gene (reference sequence). Spanning cysteine to phenylalanine, the CDR3 consists of 14 amino acids. DNA is not recorded here. In regard to this clonotype: It has no known antigen specificity.

Each CD8+ T cell subset was flow-sorted in triplicate, with about 320,000 cells per subset placed directly into RLT lysis buffer. To keep memory contaminants out, a stringent definition of naive CD8+ T cells was applied: CD45RO-CCR7+CD27+CD95-. Using standard density gradient centrifugation, peripheral blood mononuclear cells were isolated from buffy coats. A FACSAria III was used to flow-sort naive CD8+ T cells into CXCR3-negative and CXCR3-positive populations. Total RNA was extracted from sorted cells with an RNeasy Mini Kit. Material: naive CXCR3+ CD8+ T cells from blood. This specimen's cell subset or site label, per the study, means: CD45RO-CCR7+CD27+CD95- naive CD8+ T cells expressing CXCR3 (TNR3+). The chain is made from TRBV20-1 and TRBJ2-1; TCRdb lists TRBD2, though no DNA is available to test this call. The TCR sequence derives from a human donor in good health. Some clones in this sample may be carry-over from other donors' samples. The CDR3 has the sequence CSARGTSSGNEQFF.